This TCR beta chain was sequenced during a study of CD8 T cells in ankylosing spondylitis. Whole-study findings and limits: Some motif variants were previously reported in reactive arthritis synovial fluid and blood. Seemingly characteristic of ankylosing spondylitis blood was a TCR beta motif consisting of roughly 8 highly homologous variants. From matched ankylosing spondylitis synovial fluid, disease-linked clones were reportedly recovered at significantly enriched levels.

It was by quantitative 5'-RACE with molecular barcodes that TCR beta libraries were made. MiXCR, applied by TCRdb to the 5' RACE reads, yields one record per CDR3 protein. The sample includes 200,000 to 250,000 distinct CDR3 sequences, 7.3% of them seen just once. Per germline, CDR1 LNHNV and CDR2 YYDKDF (reference sequence). This CDR3 spans 15 amino acids. V was pared by 1 base and J by 5 bases, with 11 bases between. This clonotype was detected a few times. Its antigen is unidentified. Sequencing was carried out using blood, either unsorted or a sorted T cell fraction (not recorded which). The TCR comes from a male donor with ankylosing spondylitis. This chain joins TRBV15 and TRBJ1-4; D might be TRBD1 (6 bases). CDR3 loop: CATSRVGGLNEKLFF. CDR3 DNA sequence: TGTGCCACCAGCAGAGTGGGGGGCCTAAATGAAAAACTGTTTTTT.